This is a list of T cell receptor beta chains from one sample in a study of beta chain features in type 1 diabetes. Profiling relied on immunoSEQ multiplex PCR, and the TCRdb table lists in-frame clones only, not all of them. The sample holds approximately 250,000 clones, over 9.5% seen once. The sequenced sample was naive CD4+ T cells from blood. Receptors originate from a woman between 18 and 29 years old in good health. Both conserved end residues are part of each CDR3. D genes are given only for firm matches. Part of the rows lack a size; the others show once, few, many or a class for expanded clones.

>TRBJ2-1|TRBD2|TRBV7-8|.
TGTGCCAGCAGCCCCCCGTTGGCGGGGGGGCGGGCTGAGCAGTTCTTC
CASSPPLAGGRAEQFF
>TRBJ2-5|.|TRBV5-4|.
TGTGCCAGCAGCTTCATGACAGGTGGAGAGACCCAGTACTTC
CASSFMTGGETQYF
>TRBJ1-1|.|TRBV5-1|.
TGCGCCAGCAGCGATACTGACAGGCTTATGAACACTGAAGCTTTCTTT
CASSDTDRLMNTEAFF
>TRBJ1-5|.|TRBV19|.
TGTGCCAGTCGTCAGGGAATTAGCAATCAGCCCCAGCATTTT
CASRQGISNQPQHF
>TRBJ2-7|.|TRBV6-5|few
TGTGCCAGCAGTTACGGCCCTCCCTCCTACGAGCAGTACTTC
CASSYGPPSYEQYF
>TRBJ1-2|.|TRBV5-1|.
TGCGCCAGCAGCTTGGAGGTTGGGCGCGGCTACACCTTC
CASSLEVGRGYTF
>TRBJ1-5|.|TRBV28|few
TGTGCCAGCAGTTATCGTTCGGGCAATCAGCCCCAGCATTTT
CASSYRSGNQPQHF
>TRBJ2-5|TRBD1|TRBV18|.
TGCGCCAGCTCTCTGGACAGGGGGCCCAAAGAGACCCAGTACTTC
CASSLDRGPKETQYF
>TRBJ2-5|TRBD2|TRBV9|few
TGTGCCAGCAGCGCCTCCTCTAGCGGCCAAGAGACCCAGTACTTC
CASSASSSGQETQYF
>TRBJ2-7|TRBD2|TRBV15|.
TGTGCCACCAGCAGATGGACTAGTCAGGTCGAGCAGTACTTC
CATSRWTSQVEQYF
>TRBJ2-5|.|TRBV30|.
TGTGCCTGGAGGTCCGGGTTCGGGGAGACCCAGTACTTC
CAWRSGFGETQYF
>TRBJ1-6|.|TRBV18|few
TGTGCCAGCTCACGGGAGGGTAGAAATTCACCCCTCCACTTT
CASSREGRNSPLHF
>TRBJ2-5|.|TRBV5-1|few
TGCGCCAGCAGCCCCAAAGGGGATCAAGAGACCCAGTACTTC
CASSPKGDQETQYF
>TRBJ1-3|TRBD1|TRBV7-9|few
TGTGCCAGCAGCGGGGGACAGTCAAACACCATATATTTT
CASSGGQSNTIYF
>TRBJ1-2|.|TRBV19|few
TGTGCCAGCGGAGGGGACTATGGCTACACCTTC
CASGGDYGYTF
>TRBJ2-1|TRBD1|TRBV5-6|.
TGTGCCAGCAGCTTGCGGACAGGGGGAAATGAGCAGTTCTTC
CASSLRTGGNEQFF
>TRBJ2-7|.|TRBV1|few
TGCGCCTGCCGGCCCCTCCGGGACAGGGGCGACGAGCAGTACTTC
CACRPLRDRGDEQYF
>TRBJ2-7|.|TRBV21-1|.
TGTGCCAACTCTAGACAGCAAAGCTCCTACGAGCAGTACTTC
CANSRQQSSYEQYF
>TRBJ2-3|.|TRBV7-2|many
TGTGCCAGCAGACGAGGGACTACAGATACGCAGTATTTT
CASRRGTTDTQYF
>TRBJ1-2|.|TRBV5-6|few
TGTGCCAGCAGCTGGGGCTGGACCGCCGATACCTTC
CASSWGWTADTF
>TRBJ2-3|.|TRBV28|few
TGTGCCAGCAGTCAGGGGAGCACAGATACGCAGTATTTT
CASSQGSTDTQYF
>TRBJ2-2|TRBD1|TRBV19|many
TGTGCCAGTAGTCTCGGGACAGGGGGGACCGGGGAGCTGTTTTTT
CASSLGTGGTGELFF
>TRBJ1-5|.|TRBV5-4|.
TGTGCCAGCAGTCATACTCCCGTTAGGGGCCGCAATCAGCCCCAGCATTTT
CASSHTPVRGRNQPQHF
>TRBJ1-2|.|TRBV19|few
TGTGCCAGTAGTACCCTGGCAGCGACGGATGGCTACACCTTC
CASSTLAATDGYTF
>TRBJ2-3|.|TRBV27|few
TGTGCCAGCAGTTTAACAGGGAAGTTAACAGATACGCAGTATTTT
CASSLTGKLTDTQYF
>TRBJ2-7|TRBD1|TRBV18|few
TGTGCCAGCTCACCTCAGGGGACAGGGCTGGGGGAGCAGTACTTC
CASSPQGTGLGEQYF
>TRBJ2-1|.|TRBV11-2|.
TGTGCCAGCAGCTCCCTTAGAAGCCACAATGAGCAGTTCTTC
CASSSLRSHNEQFF
>TRBJ2-7|TRBD2|TRBV7-2|.
TGTGCCAGCAGACCTACCCCGGGAGGGCTCGAGCAGTACTTC
CASRPTPGGLEQYF
>TRBJ2-1|TRBD2|TRBV18|.
TGTGCCAGCTCTCAGACTAGCGGGCCTCCCAGCGACCCTAGGGATGAGCAGTTCTTC
CASSQTSGPPSDPRDEQFF
>TRBJ1-1|TRBD1|TRBV5-1|.
TGCGCCAGCAGCCCCCGGGACAGGGGAGACACTGAAGCTTTCTTT
CASSPRDRGDTEAFF
>TRBJ2-3|.|TRBV5-6|.
TGTGCCAGCAGCTTGCTGGGGGCTAGCACAGATACGCAGTATTTT
CASSLLGASTDTQYF
>TRBJ2-1|TRBD2|TRBV2|few
TGTGCCAGCAGCGTTAGCGGGGCAATATACAATGAGCAGTTCTTC
CASSVSGAIYNEQFF
>TRBJ1-1|.|TRBV2|few
TGTGCCACCAACAGGTACACTGAAGCTTTCTTT
CATNRYTEAFF
>TRBJ2-5|.|TRBV5-6|.
TGTGCCAGCAGCCCAGTTCGGGTTTTGGAGACCCAGTACTTC
CASSPVRVLETQYF
>TRBJ2-7|.|TRBV25-1|few
TGTGCCAGCAGTGAGCCCGGACAGCTGTACGAGCAGTACTTC
CASSEPGQLYEQYF
>TRBJ2-7|.|TRBV6-5|few
TGTGCCAGCAGTCACGACTGGGTGAGCTCCTACGAGCAGTACTTC
CASSHDWVSSYEQYF
>TRBJ1-5|.|TRBV29-1|few
TGCAGCGCCCGTGTTAGCAATCAGCCCCAGCATTTT
CSARVSNQPQHF
>TRBJ2-1|TRBD2|TRBV5-6|few
TGTGCCAGCAGCTTACTAGCGACCGCCGGTTCCTACAATGAGCAGTTCTTC
CASSLLATAGSYNEQFF
>TRBJ2-1|TRBD2|TRBV7-2|.
TGTGCCAGCAGCTGGCAGCGGGGCCCCTACAATGAGCAGTTCTTC
CASSWQRGPYNEQFF
>TRBJ1-1|.|TRBV29-1|.
TGCAGCGTTGCGCTGGGCACAGTGAACACTGAAGCTTTCTTT
CSVALGTVNTEAFF